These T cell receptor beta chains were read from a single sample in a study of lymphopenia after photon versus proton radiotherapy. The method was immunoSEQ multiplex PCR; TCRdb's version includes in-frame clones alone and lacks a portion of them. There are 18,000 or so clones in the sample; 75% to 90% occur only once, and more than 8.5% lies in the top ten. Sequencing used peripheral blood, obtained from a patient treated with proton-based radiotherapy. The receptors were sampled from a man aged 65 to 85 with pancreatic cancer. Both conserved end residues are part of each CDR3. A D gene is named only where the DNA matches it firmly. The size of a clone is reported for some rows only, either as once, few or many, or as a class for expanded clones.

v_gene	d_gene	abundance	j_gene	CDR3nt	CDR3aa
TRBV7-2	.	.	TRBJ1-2	TGTGCCAGCAGCCCGGGGGGCACCCTTCGGAACTATGGCTACACCTTC	CASSPGGTLRNYGYTF
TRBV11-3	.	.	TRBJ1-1	TGTGCCAGCAGCTTTGACACGATGAACACTGAAGCTTTCTTT	CASSFDTMNTEAFF
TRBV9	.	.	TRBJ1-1	TGTGCCAGCAGCTGGGGAGAGGGGGGAGGGAACACTGAAGCTTTCTTT	CASSWGEGGGNTEAFF
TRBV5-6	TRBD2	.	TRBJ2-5	TGTGCCAGCAGCCCGAGGACTAGCTCGGGAGAGACCCAGTACTTC	CASSPRTSSGETQYF
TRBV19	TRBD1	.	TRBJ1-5	TGTGCCAGTAGTGTCGGGACAGGGGCCCTCCTTGGCAATCAGCCCCAGCATTTT	CASSVGTGALLGNQPQHF
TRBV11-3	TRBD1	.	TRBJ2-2	TGTGCCAGCAGCATCACGAGGACAGGGAACACCGGGGAGCTGTTTTTT	CASSITRTGNTGELFF
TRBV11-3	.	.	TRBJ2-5	TGTGCCAGCAGCAGCACAGGGAGGAGGGAGACCCAGTACTTC	CASSSTGRRETQYF
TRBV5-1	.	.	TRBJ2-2	TGCGCCAGCAGCTTGAAGCCCAGATCTACCGGGGAGCTGTTTTTT	CASSLKPRSTGELFF
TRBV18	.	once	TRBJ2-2	TGTGCCAGCTCACCACGCCTGGGCAGCAGGGAGCTGTTTTTT	CASSPRLGSRELFF
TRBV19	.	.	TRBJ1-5	TGTGCCAGTAGTTTTGATAATCAGCCCCAGCATTTT	CASSFDNQPQHF
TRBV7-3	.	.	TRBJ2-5	TGTGCCAGCAGCCCCCTCGGGCCAGAGACCCAGTACTTC	CASSPLGPETQYF
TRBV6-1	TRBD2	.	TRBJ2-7	TGTGCCAGCAGTGAACAATTTAGCGGGGGATGGTACGAGCAGTACTTC	CASSEQFSGGWYEQYF
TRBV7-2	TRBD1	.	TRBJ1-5	TGTGCCAGCAGCCCCCGGACAGGGATTAGTCAGCCCCAGCATTTT	CASSPRTGISQPQHF
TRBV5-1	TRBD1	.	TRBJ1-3	TGCGCCAGCAGCTTGCCTGACAGGGGTGGAAACACCATATATTTT	CASSLPDRGGNTIYF
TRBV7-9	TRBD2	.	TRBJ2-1	TGTGCCAGCACGCCGGGCGGCGGGAGCGCGGTGGGTGAGCAGTTCTTC	CASTPGGGSAVGEQFF
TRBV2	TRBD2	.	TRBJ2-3	TGTGCCAGCAGAAAAACCGGGACTAGCGGGAACACAGATACGCAGTATTTT	CASRKTGTSGNTDTQYF
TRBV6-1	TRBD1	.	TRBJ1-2	TGTGCCAGCAGTGAAGCACGACAGGGGACTGGCTACACCTTC	CASSEARQGTGYTF
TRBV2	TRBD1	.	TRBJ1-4	TGTGCCAGCAGTGAGTCCAGGGGGGTTGGGGAAAAACTGTTTTTT	CASSESRGVGEKLFF
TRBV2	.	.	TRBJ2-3	TGTGCCAGCAGTGAAGCGGGTACAGAGAGCACAGATACGCAGTATTTT	CASSEAGTESTDTQYF
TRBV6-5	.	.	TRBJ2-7	TGTGCCAGCAGTTACGGGAGAACCTACGAGCAGTACTTC	CASSYGRTYEQYF
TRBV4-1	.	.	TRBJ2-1	TGCGCCAGCAGCCAAGAAGGGAGAAGGGGTTACAATGAGCAGTTCTTC	CASSQEGRRGYNEQFF
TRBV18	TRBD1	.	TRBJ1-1	TGTGCCAGCTCACCCCCGGGGACAGGGTTGCCCTCCGTAATAGAAGCTTTCTTT	CASSPPGTGLPSVIEAFF
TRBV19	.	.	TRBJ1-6	TGTGCCACCCTCGACAGCTATAATTCACCCCTCCACTTT	CATLDSYNSPLHF
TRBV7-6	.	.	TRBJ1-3	TGTGCCAGCAGCTACTCAACCGGGCTCTCTGGAAACACCATATATTTT	CASSYSTGLSGNTIYF
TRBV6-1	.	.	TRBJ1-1	TGTGCCAGCAAGCAGACCCTTAACACTGAAGCTTTCTTT	CASKQTLNTEAFF
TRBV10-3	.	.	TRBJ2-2	TGTGCCATCAGTGAAAGGGACACCGGGGAGCTGTTTTTT	CAISERDTGELFF
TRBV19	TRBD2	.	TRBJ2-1	TGTGCCAGTAGTATAGTCGGCGGGGGGGTTTACAATGAGCAGTTCTTC	CASSIVGGGVYNEQFF
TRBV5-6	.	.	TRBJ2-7	TGTGCCAGCACCCCCCAAGGCTCCTACGAGCAGTACTTC	CASTPQGSYEQYF
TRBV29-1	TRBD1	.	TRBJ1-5	TGCAGCGTTGAAGTAGGAGGGGGCGGGCAGCCCCAGCATTTT	CSVEVGGGGQPQHF
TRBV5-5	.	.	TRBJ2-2	TGTGCCAGCAGCTTGGCCTTGGGATCCGGGGAGCTGTTTTTT	CASSLALGSGELFF
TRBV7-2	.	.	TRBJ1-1	TGTGCCAGCAGCGGACAAACTAACACTGAAGCTTTCTTT	CASSGQTNTEAFF